What follows are 21 T cell receptor beta chains derived from one specimen sequenced in a study of blood T cells in healthy people across ages. The use of a sample-barcoded 5' primer and a J-beta primer mix characterized a second PCR of roughly 6 to 12 cycles. TCRdb re-called the 5' RACE reads with MiXCR, one entry per CDR3 protein. Counted here are roughly 2 million distinct CDR3 sequences, around 48% occurring once; the ten biggest clones make up more than 2%. Sequencing was done on a sample of blood. These receptors were collected from a middle-aged woman in good health.

This sequence joins TRBV11-1 and TRBJ2-1; the D is unclear. This CDR3 region has 19 residues. V lost 5 bases and J 0 bases, leaving 23 bases between the germline ends. CDR1 SGHAT and CDR2 FQDESV come from the germline V gene (reference sequence). Here the CDR3 reads CASSHTGPTPRSSYNEQFF. CDR3 bases: TGTGCCAGCAGCCATACCGGGCCGACCCCTAGGAGCTCCTACAATGAGCAGTTCTTC.

The chain has TRBV7-9 and TRBJ2-1; D not resolved. V lost 5 bases and J lost 1, with 15 bases in between. This CDR3 has 16 amino acids. The germline V gene encodes CDR1 SEHNR and CDR2 FQNEAQ (reference sequence). The DNA for the CDR3 is TGTGCCAGCAGCCAACCTAGGGCTGGGTCCTACAATGAGCAGTTCTTC. Translated: CASSQPRAGSYNEQFF.

This clonotype occurred a few times. This chain connects TRBV7-3 to TRBJ2-3; no clear D gene. The V gene's germline CDR1 is SGHTA and CDR2 FQGTGA. The CDR3 runs 15 residues. V was trimmed by 1 base and J by 2 bases, leaving 10 bases between them. The DNA of the CDR3 is TGTGCCAGCAGCTTAAGCACGGCCCCCACAGATACGCAGTATTTT. Its protein is CASSLSTAPTDTQYF.

This chain uses TRBV5-1 with TRBJ2-4; D is uncertain. This CDR3 is built from 14 residues. The germline V gene has CDR1 SGHRS and CDR2 YFSETQ. V lost 0 bases and J 13 bases, leaving 17 bases between the germline ends. Here the CDR3 reads CASSLEGDREQQYF. DNA of the CDR3: TGCGCCAGCAGCTTGGAAGGAGACCGAGAGCAGCAGTACTTC.

This clonotype was picked up a small number of times. The chain joins TRBV12-3 or TRBV12-4 to TRBJ1-2; D is unclear. This CDR3 comprises 13 residues. The germline V and J ends were trimmed by 6 bases and 5 bases, with 13 bases remaining between them. The CDR3 loop is CASSLGDLYGYTF. The CDR3 coding sequence is TGTGCCAGCAGCCTCGGGGATCTTTATGGCTACACCTTC.

J is TRBJ1-4 and V is TRBV27; D possibly corresponds to TRBD1 (5 bases). There are 14 residues in the CDR3. V was clipped by 6 bases and J by 11 bases, with 19 bases between them. Per germline, CDR1 MNHEY and CDR2 SMNVEV (reference sequence). The CDR3 nucleotides read TGTGCCAGCAGAGGCGGGCAGGGACTAATGAAACTGTTTTTT. Its translation is CASRGGQGLMKLFF.

This clonotype came up a few times. This chain joins TRBV20-1 and TRBJ1-2; 7 bases align to TRBD1. The germline V gene encodes CDR1 DFQATT and CDR2 SNEGSKA (reference sequence). V trimming: 5 bases; J trimming: 6 bases; junction bases outside the gene matches: 15. The CDR3 is 15 amino acids. The CDR3: CSAGSERTGRNGYTF. In DNA, the CDR3 is TGCAGTGCTGGATCAGAGAGGACAGGTCGCAATGGCTACACCTTC.

This clonotype was observed a few times. The genes are TRBV3-1 and TRBJ2-5; D may match TRBD1 or TRBD2 (5 bases each). The CDR3 consists of 13 residues. The V and J ends lost 2 bases and 5 bases respectively, with 9 bases between them. Germline V gene data show CDR1 as LGHDT and CDR2 as YNNKEL (reference sequence). CDR3 amino acids: CASSQSGTETQYF. The CDR3 DNA is TGTGCCAGCAGCCAATCGGGGACGGAGACCCAGTACTTC.

This chain joins TRBV20-1 and TRBJ1-2, with D unclear. The CDR3 length is 11 residues. V lost 5 bases and J 8 bases, leaving 12 bases between the germline ends. Germline CDR1 DFQATT, CDR2 SNEGSKA (reference sequence). This chain's CDR3 is CSAFRGAGYTF. The CDR3 nucleotides read TGCAGTGCTTTTCGGGGTGCCGGCTACACCTTC.

This clonotype was seen once. J is TRBJ2-1 and V is TRBV28; 9 positions match TRBD2. V dropped 4 bases and J dropped 2; count of bases not matched to a gene: 9. CDR3 length: 17 residues. Germline CDR1 MDHEN, CDR2 SYDVKM. CDR3 sequence: CASSSGMGGRAYNEQFF. The CDR3, as DNA: TGTGCCAGCAGTTCTGGAATGGGCGGGAGGGCCTACAATGAGCAGTTCTTC.

The chain has TRBV5-1 and TRBJ2-1, with D unclear. The length of the CDR3 is 11 residues. V was pared by 6 bases and J by 6 bases, with 7 bases between. Per the germline V gene, CDR1 is SGHRS and CDR2 is YFSETQ. CDR3 nucleotide sequence: TGCGCCAGCACGGCGGCCAATGAGCAGTTCTTC. The encoded protein is CASTAANEQFF.

The chain links TRBV20-1 to TRBJ2-2; maybe TRBD2 (5 bases). The CDR3 totals 14 residues. Germline V CDR1 and CDR2: DFQATT, SNEGSKA (reference sequence). With 0 bases removed from V and 5 bases from J, the gap between germline ends came to 10 bases. CDR3 DNA: TGCAGTGCTAGAGATCTAATAGCGACCGGGGAGCTGTTTTTT. Translation gives CSARDLIATGELFF.

The rearrangement joins TRBV4-2 to TRBJ1-6; maybe TRBD1 (6 bases). Germline loops: CDR1 LGHNA, CDR2 YNFKEQ. The CDR3 is 15 amino acids. The ends were cut back, 1 base at V and 5 bases at J, with 9 bases in the middle. The DNA for the CDR3 is TGTGCCAGCAGCCAAGTGAGGGGGGATAATTCACCCCTCCACTTT. Residues: CASSQVRGDNSPLHF.

The chain uses TRBV6-5 and TRBJ2-7; no clear D. V lost 8 bases and J lost 0, with 14 bases in between. The germline gives CDR1 MNHEY, CDR2 SVGAGI. The CDR3 consists of 14 residues. CDR3 loop: CASSKGYTSYEQYF. As DNA, the CDR3 is TGTGCCAGCTCCAAAGGGTACACCTCCTACGAGCAGTACTTC.

This chain connects TRBV7-9 to TRBJ1-1; D gene uncertain. Between the trimmed V and J ends, which lost 1 base and 9 bases, there was a span of 21 bases. This CDR3 is 16 amino acids long. The germline V gene has CDR1 SEHNR and CDR2 FQNEAQ (reference sequence). The CDR3 DNA sequence: TGTGCCAGCAGCTTAGTGTCAGGTCGCCTGGGCGTTCAAGCTTTCTTT. Translating gives CASSLVSGRLGVQAFF.

J is TRBJ2-1 and V is TRBV7-9; D may be TRBD1 (6 bases). V was trimmed by 5 bases and J by 8 bases, leaving 19 bases between them. The germline CDR1 and CDR2 sequences are SEHNR and FQNEAQ (reference sequence). CDR3 length: 15 residues. As DNA, the CDR3 is TGTGCCAGCAGCGAGCCGACAGGACCCCGAGATGAGCAGTTCTTC. Translated: CASSEPTGPRDEQFF.

The rearrangement joins TRBV20-1 to TRBJ1-4; 10 bases line up with TRBD1. The CDR3 loop spans 17 amino acids. Germline CDR1 and CDR2: DFQATT and SNEGSKA (reference sequence). J was trimmed by 2 bases and V by 1 base; bases with no gene match: 7. The DNA of the CDR3 is TGCAGTGCTAGAGCCCCGGGACAGGGGTGGACTAATGAAAAACTGTTTTTT. Residues: CSARAPGQGWTNEKLFF.

The chain is built from TRBV4-2 and TRBJ2-5, with D unclear. The V end lost 4 bases, the J end lost 5 bases, and 14 bases lay between the germline ends. From germline, CDR1 is LGHNA and CDR2 YNFKEQ. The CDR3 runs 14 residues. The CDR3 sequence is CASSPSRSVETQYF. The CDR3 DNA reads as TGTGCCAGCAGCCCGTCACGCAGCGTGGAGACCCAGTACTTC.

This clonotype was observed a handful of times. The chain employs TRBV11-3 and TRBJ2-1; a weak D match, TRBD2 (6 bases). V lost 1 base to trimming and J lost 8 bases, with 18 bases between them. This CDR3 comprises 16 residues. CDR1 and CDR2 (germline): SGHNT, YENEEA. CDR3 residues: CASSLGQPAGWDEQFF. Written as DNA, the CDR3 is TGTGCCAGCAGCTTAGGACAGCCGGCGGGGTGGGATGAGCAGTTCTTC.

This clonotype was found once. The V call is TRBV11-2, the J call TRBJ2-1, with 12 nucleotides matching TRBD2. J was trimmed by 8 bases and V by 5 bases; bases with no gene match: 4. CDR1 and CDR2 (germline): SGHAT, FQNNGV. The CDR3 has 14 residues. The CDR3 loop is CASSRTSGEYEQFF. The CDR3 region has the DNA TGTGCCAGCAGCCGGACTAGCGGGGAATATGAGCAGTTCTTC.

This CDR3 is CASRGVAGSNEQYF. CDR3 nucleotide sequence: TGTGCCAGCAGAGGTGTGGCAGGGTCGAACGAGCAGTACTTC. The chain joins TRBV6-5 to TRBJ2-7; D may be TRBD1 (5 bases). Germline V gene sequence: CDR1 MNHEY, CDR2 SVGAGI. Trimming shortened V by 6 bases and J by 5 bases, and 17 bases separated the two germline ends. The length of the CDR3 is 14 residues.